These T cell receptor beta chains were read from a single sample in a study of technical replicates of blood from a few donors. Sequencing was performed with immunoSEQ multiplex PCR; in TCRdb, only in-frame clones are kept and a portion is missing. The sample lists around 80,000 clones; approximately 96% were seen once. The sequenced material came from T cells isolated from PBMCs. Receptors originate from a human donor in good health. CDR3s include the opening cysteine and the closing phenylalanine or tryptophan. The order of the fields is CDR3 protein, CDR3 DNA, V gene, D gene, clone size, J gene. The D gene is left open where the match is weak. Not every row has a clone size; where given, it reads once, few, many or a size class.

cdr3_aa: CASSSTRTRVYGYTF; cdr3_nt: TGTGCCAGCAGCTCCACTCGGACTCGAGTTTATGGCTACACCTTC; v_call: TRBV11-1; d_call: -; clone_size: -; j_call: TRBJ1-2
cdr3_aa: CASSFPGFNYGYTF; cdr3_nt: TGTGCCAGCAGCTTTCCAGGGTTTAACTATGGCTACACCTTC; v_call: TRBV7-2; d_call: -; clone_size: once; j_call: TRBJ1-2
cdr3_aa: CASSIFSGREQYF; cdr3_nt: TGTGCCAGTAGTATATTTTCAGGGCGCGAGCAGTACTTC; v_call: TRBV19; d_call: -; clone_size: -; j_call: TRBJ2-7
cdr3_aa: CASSVLQGVAGYTF; cdr3_nt: TGTGCCAGCAGCGTGTTACAGGGTGTTGCGGGCTACACCTTC; v_call: TRBV9; d_call: -; clone_size: -; j_call: TRBJ1-2
cdr3_aa: CAISELTGVAEKLFF; cdr3_nt: TGTGCCATCAGTGAGTTGACAGGGGTGGCTGAAAAACTGTTTTTT; v_call: TRBV10-3; d_call: TRBD1; clone_size: once; j_call: TRBJ1-4
cdr3_aa: CASSPQSRGEQFF; cdr3_nt: TGTGCCAGCAGCCCCCAAAGTCGGGGAGAGCAGTTCTTC; v_call: TRBV7-3; d_call: -; clone_size: -; j_call: TRBJ2-1
cdr3_aa: CASSFRSALEDTEAFF; cdr3_nt: TGTGCCAGCTCATTCCGGTCAGCCTTAGAGGACACTGAAGCTTTCTTT; v_call: TRBV18; d_call: -; clone_size: -; j_call: TRBJ1-1
cdr3_aa: CASSVSGHINQPQHF; cdr3_nt: TGTGCCAGCAGCGTGAGTGGACACATCAATCAGCCCCAGCATTTT; v_call: TRBV9; d_call: -; clone_size: -; j_call: TRBJ1-5
cdr3_aa: CASSLGEDLGPQHF; cdr3_nt: TGTGCCAGCAGTTTGGGGGAGGACCTAGGGCCCCAGCATTTT; v_call: TRBV6-1; d_call: -; clone_size: -; j_call: TRBJ1-5
cdr3_aa: CASSLGRGDRTQYF; cdr3_nt: TGTGCCAGCAGCTTAGGGCGGGGGGACCGCACCCAGTACTTC; v_call: TRBV7-8; d_call: TRBD2; clone_size: -; j_call: TRBJ2-5
cdr3_aa: CASSRGLAGGPRETQYF; cdr3_nt: TGCGCCAGCAGCAGGGGACTAGCGGGAGGGCCGAGAGAGACCCAGTACTTC; v_call: TRBV5-1; d_call: TRBD2; clone_size: -; j_call: TRBJ2-5
cdr3_aa: CASRRDGNYGYTF; cdr3_nt: TGTGCCAGCCGGCGGGACGGGAACTATGGCTACACCTTC; v_call: TRBV19; d_call: -; clone_size: -; j_call: TRBJ1-2
cdr3_aa: CASGPPTSGELFF; cdr3_nt: TGTGCCAGCGGCCCACCAACCTCCGGGGAGCTGTTTTTT; v_call: TRBV6-5; d_call: -; clone_size: once; j_call: TRBJ2-2
cdr3_aa: CAWSVQAGLRDTQYF; cdr3_nt: TGTGCCTGGAGTGTACAAGCGGGATTGAGGGATACGCAGTATTTT; v_call: TRBV30; d_call: TRBD2; clone_size: -; j_call: TRBJ2-3
cdr3_aa: CASSQDRVEETQYF; cdr3_nt: TGTGCCAGCAGCCAGGACAGGGTGGAAGAGACCCAGTACTTC; v_call: TRBV5-6; d_call: TRBD1; clone_size: -; j_call: TRBJ2-5
cdr3_aa: CAISPGQGISDTQYF; cdr3_nt: TGTGCCATCAGTCCGGGACAGGGGATCTCAGATACGCAGTATTTT; v_call: TRBV10-3; d_call: TRBD1; clone_size: -; j_call: TRBJ2-3
cdr3_aa: CSVERGGNTEAFF; cdr3_nt: TGCAGCGTTGAGAGAGGGGGAAACACTGAAGCTTTCTTT; v_call: TRBV29-1; d_call: -; clone_size: -; j_call: TRBJ1-1
cdr3_aa: CAWKRTGNGAQHF; cdr3_nt: TGTGCCTGGAAAAGGACAGGGAATGGGGCCCAGCATTTT; v_call: TRBV30; d_call: TRBD1; clone_size: once; j_call: TRBJ1-5
cdr3_aa: CASSEGEGTDTQYF; cdr3_nt: TGTGCCAGCAGCGAAGGGGAGGGCACAGATACGCAGTATTTT; v_call: TRBV11-3; d_call: -; clone_size: once; j_call: TRBJ2-3
cdr3_aa: CASSLLSGTSGYNEQFF; cdr3_nt: TGTGCCAGCAGTCTGCTCTCCGGGACTAGCGGCTACAATGAGCAGTTCTTC; v_call: TRBV14; d_call: TRBD2; clone_size: -; j_call: TRBJ2-1
cdr3_aa: CASSQGGLGYYEQYF; cdr3_nt: TGCGCCAGCAGCCAAGGGGGACTGGGATACTACGAGCAGTACTTC; v_call: TRBV4-3; d_call: -; clone_size: -; j_call: TRBJ2-7
cdr3_aa: CASSPRGLATYNEQFF; cdr3_nt: TGTGCCAGCTCACCAAGGGGACTAGCAACCTACAATGAGCAGTTCTTC; v_call: TRBV18; d_call: TRBD2; clone_size: -; j_call: TRBJ2-1
cdr3_aa: CASSVQDSNPETQYF; cdr3_nt: TGTGCCAGCAGCGTACAGGACTCAAATCCGGAGACCCAGTACTTC; v_call: TRBV9; d_call: -; clone_size: -; j_call: TRBJ2-5
cdr3_aa: CAWGPGGTDTQYF; cdr3_nt: TGTGCCTGGGGACCAGGGGGCACAGATACGCAGTATTTT; v_call: TRBV30; d_call: -; clone_size: -; j_call: TRBJ2-3
cdr3_aa: CASREMNTGELFF; cdr3_nt: TGTGCCAGCAGGGAGATGAACACCGGGGAGCTGTTTTTT; v_call: TRBV7-6; d_call: -; clone_size: -; j_call: TRBJ2-2
cdr3_aa: CASSNRDRGFLETQYF; cdr3_nt: -; v_call: TRBV7-9; d_call: -; clone_size: -; j_call: TRBJ2-5
cdr3_aa: CASSFKAGDTDTQYF; cdr3_nt: TGTGCCAGCAGCTTTAAAGCGGGAGACACAGATACGCAGTATTTT; v_call: TRBV7-2; d_call: TRBD2; clone_size: -; j_call: TRBJ2-3
cdr3_aa: CASSYWGTGYTGELFF; cdr3_nt: TGTGCCAGCAGTTACTGGGGGACAGGGTACACCGGGGAGCTGTTTTTT; v_call: TRBV6-5; d_call: TRBD1; clone_size: once; j_call: TRBJ2-2
cdr3_aa: CASSPKWLADYTQYF; cdr3_nt: TGTGCCAGCAGCCCCAAATGGCTAGCGGACTATACGCAGTATTTT; v_call: TRBV7-2; d_call: TRBD2; clone_size: -; j_call: TRBJ2-3
cdr3_aa: CASSPLAGVNNEQFF; cdr3_nt: TGCGCCAGCAGCCCACTAGCGGGGGTAAACAATGAGCAGTTCTTC; v_call: TRBV4-1; d_call: TRBD2; clone_size: -; j_call: TRBJ2-1
cdr3_aa: CATSRDLIYEQYF; cdr3_nt: TGTGCCACCAGCAGAGATCTAATCTACGAGCAGTACTTC; v_call: TRBV15; d_call: -; clone_size: -; j_call: TRBJ2-7
cdr3_aa: CASSLPERWSSYNEQFF; cdr3_nt: TGTGCCAGCAGCCTACCCGAACGGTGGAGCTCCTACAATGAGCAGTTCTTC; v_call: TRBV4-2; d_call: -; clone_size: once; j_call: TRBJ2-1
cdr3_aa: CASSPIRLAENNEQFF; cdr3_nt: TGTGCCAGCTCACCAATCCGACTAGCGGAGAACAATGAGCAGTTCTTC; v_call: TRBV18; d_call: TRBD2; clone_size: once; j_call: TRBJ2-1